The present entry profiles one T cell receptor beta chain with its context. The antigen is not known. CDR3 length equals 16 residues. Germline V gives CDR1 SGHNT, CDR2 YYREEE (reference sequence). Trimming took 4 bases from V and 5 from J; bases not matched to a gene: 14. This sample was taken from a study of T cell responses to AZD1222 COVID-19 vaccine. Study observations and caveats: Spike-wide vaccine-associated CD4 TCRs dominated at 160-218 and 743-854. The sample set comprised mostly white British donors with more females, and clonal diversity was possibly underestimated.

TCRdb's copy holds only in-frame clones and misses some; the assay was immunoSEQ multiplex PCR. The sample yields around 200,000 clones, around 88% seen once. The chain couples TRBV5-4 to TRBJ1-1; 7 nucleotides agree with TRBD1. This clonotype originated in an adult in good health. The sample consisted of peripheral blood, taken on day 0 of AZD1222 vaccination. This CDR3 is CASSRVGGGLGTEAFF. CDR3 coding DNA: TGTGCCAGCAGCCGAGTAGGGGGCGGCCTGGGGACTGAAGCTTTCTTT.